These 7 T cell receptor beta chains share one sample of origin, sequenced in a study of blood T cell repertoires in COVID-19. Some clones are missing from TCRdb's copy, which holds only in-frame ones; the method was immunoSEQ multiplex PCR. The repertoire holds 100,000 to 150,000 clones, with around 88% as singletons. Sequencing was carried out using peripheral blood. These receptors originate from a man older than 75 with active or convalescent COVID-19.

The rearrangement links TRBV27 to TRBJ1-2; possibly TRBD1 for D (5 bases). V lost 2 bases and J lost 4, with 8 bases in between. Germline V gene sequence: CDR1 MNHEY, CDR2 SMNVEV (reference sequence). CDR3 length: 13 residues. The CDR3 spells CASSLAGFYGYTF. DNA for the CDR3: TGTGCCAGCAGTTTAGCAGGGTTCTATGGCTACACCTTC.

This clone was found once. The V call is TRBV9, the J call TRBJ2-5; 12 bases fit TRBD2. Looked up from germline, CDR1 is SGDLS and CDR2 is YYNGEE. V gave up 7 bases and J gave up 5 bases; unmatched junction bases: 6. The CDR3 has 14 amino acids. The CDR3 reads CASSPGLAGETQYF. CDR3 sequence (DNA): TGTGCCAGCTCCCCGGGACTAGCGGGTGAGACCCAGTACTTC.

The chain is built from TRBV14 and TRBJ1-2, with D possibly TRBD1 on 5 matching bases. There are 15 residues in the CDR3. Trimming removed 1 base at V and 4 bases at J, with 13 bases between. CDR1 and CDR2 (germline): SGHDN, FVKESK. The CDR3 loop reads CASSQAGGKIYGYTF. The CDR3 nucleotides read TGTGCCAGCAGCCAAGCCGGGGGTAAGATCTATGGCTACACCTTC.

Written as DNA, the CDR3 is TGTGCCAGCAGCCTACCCGGGACACCTTCCTACGAGCAGTACTTC. This sequence encodes CASSLPGTPSYEQYF. The chain uses TRBV5-4 and TRBJ2-7; maybe TRBD1 (6 bases). Trimming left V 4 bases short and J 1 base short, with 15 bases between. Germline loops: CDR1 SGHNT, CDR2 YYREEE (reference sequence). CDR3 length: 15 residues.

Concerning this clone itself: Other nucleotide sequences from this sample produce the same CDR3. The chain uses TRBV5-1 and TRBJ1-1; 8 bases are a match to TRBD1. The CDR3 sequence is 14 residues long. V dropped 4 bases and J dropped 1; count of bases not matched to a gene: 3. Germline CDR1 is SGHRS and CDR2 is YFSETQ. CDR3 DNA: TGCGCCAGCAGCCCGGACAGGGCGAACACTGAAGCTTTCTTT. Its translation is CASSPDRANTEAFF.

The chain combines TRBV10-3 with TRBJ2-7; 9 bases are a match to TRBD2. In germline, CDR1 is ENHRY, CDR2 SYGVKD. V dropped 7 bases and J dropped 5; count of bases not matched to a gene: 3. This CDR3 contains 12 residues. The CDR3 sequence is CAITSGVNEQYF. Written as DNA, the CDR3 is TGTGCCATCACTAGCGGGGTTAACGAGCAGTACTTC.

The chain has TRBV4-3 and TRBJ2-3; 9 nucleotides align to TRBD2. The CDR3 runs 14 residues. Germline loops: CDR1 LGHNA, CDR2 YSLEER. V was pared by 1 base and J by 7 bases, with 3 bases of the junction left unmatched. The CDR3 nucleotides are TGCGCCAGCAGCCAAGGACTAGCGGTGTATACGCAGTATTTT. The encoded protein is CASSQGLAVYTQYF.